This is a list of T cell receptor beta chains from one sample in a study of cytomegalovirus exposure and HLA in healthy donors. Using immunoSEQ multiplex PCR, the repertoire was profiled, and TCRdb retains in-frame clones only, with some absent. The sample has 55,000 to 85,000 clones. Sequenced sample: PBMCs. The receptor source for this set is a female donor in good health and CMV-seropositive. Both conserved end residues are part of each CDR3. Each record gives: J gene, D gene, V gene, CDR3 protein, CDR3 DNA. A D gene is named only where the DNA matches it firmly.

J: TRBJ1-1; D: TRBD1; V: TRBV10-3; CDR3: CAISEAGTGNTEAFF; DNA: TGTGCCATCAGTGAGGCCGGGACAGGGAACACTGAAGCTTTCTTT
J: TRBJ2-2; D: .; V: TRBV30; CDR3: CAGGTANTGELFF; DNA: TGTGCCGGGGGGACCGCGAACACCGGGGAGCTGTTTTTT
J: TRBJ2-5; D: .; V: TRBV6-5; CDR3: CASSYSRDTDQETQYF; DNA: TGTGCCAGCAGTTACTCGAGGGATACAGATCAAGAGACCCAGTACTTC
J: TRBJ2-5; D: .; V: TRBV4-1; CDR3: CASSQDGGTTQYF; DNA: TGCGCCAGCAGCCAAGATGGAGGGACCACCCAGTACTTC
J: TRBJ2-1; D: .; V: TRBV7-2; CDR3: CASRLGWRDEQFF; DNA: TGTGCCAGCAGACTAGGGTGGAGGGATGAGCAGTTCTTC
J: TRBJ2-1; D: TRBD1; V: TRBV19; CDR3: CASSRTGGDVSYNEQFF; DNA: TGTGCCAGTAGCCGGACAGGGGGCGACGTTTCCTACAATGAGCAGTTCTTC
J: TRBJ2-7; D: .; V: TRBV5-6; CDR3: CASSQGPSSYEQYF; DNA: TGTGCCAGCAGCCAGGGTCCGAGCTCCTACGAGCAGTACTTC
J: TRBJ2-7; D: .; V: TRBV11-3; CDR3: CASSSINNPYEQYF; DNA: TGTGCCAGCAGCTCCATTAACAACCCTTACGAGCAGTACTTC
J: TRBJ2-7; D: .; V: TRBV5-1; CDR3: CASSQLWGGGAYEQYF; DNA: TGCGCCAGCAGCCAACTCTGGGGAGGGGGTGCCTACGAGCAGTACTTC
J: TRBJ1-1; D: TRBD1; V: TRBV7-2; CDR3: CASSLGWTGLGTEAFF; DNA: TGTGCCAGCAGCTTAGGGTGGACAGGTCTCGGGACTGAAGCTTTCTTT